The 29 T cell receptor beta chains listed next were all sequenced from one sample in a study of blood T cell repertoires in COVID-19. The repertoire was sequenced with immunoSEQ multiplex PCR; TCRdb's copy has only in-frame clones and lacks some. In the table there are around 230,000 clones, over 80% of which are singletons. Material for sequencing was peripheral blood. The receptors shown here come from a woman between 70 and 85 years old with active or convalescent COVID-19.

V gene TRBV11-1 combines with J gene TRBJ2-3; 10 nucleotides align to TRBD2. V dropped 2 bases and J dropped 0; count of bases not matched to a gene: 2. Germline CDR1 SGHAT, CDR2 FQDESV (reference sequence). The CDR3 has 16 residues. The CDR3 sequence is CASSLIAGGSTDTQYF. The CDR3 DNA reads TGTGCCAGCAGCTTAATAGCGGGGGGCAGCACAGATACGCAGTATTTT.

The V gene is TRBV18, the J gene TRBJ2-5; D is ambiguous. Germline V gene lookup returns CDR1 KGHSH and CDR2 LQKENI. Between the trimmed V and J ends, which lost 2 bases and 3 bases, there was a span of 7 bases. The CDR3 length is 13 residues. In DNA, the CDR3 is TGTGCCAGCTCACCAAACAGAGAAGAGACCCAGTACTTC. This gives the protein CASSPNREETQYF.

The V call is TRBV3-1 (or the pseudogene TRBV3-2), the J call TRBJ2-7; TRBD2 matches at 10 bases. Germline-derived CDR1 and CDR2 are LGHDT and YNNKEL (reference sequence). This CDR3 has 15 residues. V trimming: 4 bases; J trimming: 2 bases; junction bases outside the gene matches: 5. The CDR3 nucleotides are TGTGCCAGCAGCCGCACTAGCGGGGCCCCCTACGAGCAGTACTTC. Translation gives CASSRTSGAPYEQYF.

V usage is TRBV10-1 and J usage is TRBJ2-7; D remains ambiguous. The germline gives CDR1 WNHNN, CDR2 SYGVQD (reference sequence). V lost 0 bases to trimming and J lost 3 bases, with 6 bases between them. CDR3 length: 13 residues. Written as DNA, the CDR3 is TGCGCCAGCAGTGAGTCCCCGGGCTACGAGCAGTACTTC. Translating it yields CASSESPGYEQYF.

The chain carries TRBV7-2 and TRBJ1-2, with TRBD1 identical over 9 bases. The CDR3 spans 13 residues. The V gene end was trimmed by 6 bases and the J gene end by 7 bases; junction bases not matched to a gene: 6. In germline, CDR1 is SGHTA, CDR2 FQGNSA. The CDR3, as DNA: TGTGCCAGCAGGTCACAGGGGGCAGGTGGCTACACCTTC. Amino acid sequence: CASRSQGAGGYTF.

The V call is TRBV27, the J call TRBJ2-3, with D perhaps TRBD2 (5 bases). Germline CDR1 MNHEY, CDR2 SMNVEV (reference sequence). The germline V and J ends were trimmed by 5 bases and 11 bases, with 14 bases remaining between them. The CDR3 consists of 12 residues. The CDR3 nucleotides are TGTGCCAGCAGTACACCACGGGGAGTGCAGTATTTT. It translates to CASSTPRGVQYF.

This clone was seen a few times. The genes are TRBV2 and TRBJ2-3; possibly TRBD2 for D (6 bases). The CDR3 loop spans 12 amino acids. Looked up from germline, CDR1 is SNHLY and CDR2 is FYNNEI. The V end lost 7 bases, the J end lost 2 bases, and 7 bases lay between the germline ends. CDR3 sequence (DNA): TGTGCCAGCACGGGGGACACAGATACGCAGTATTTT. Amino acid sequence: CASTGDTDTQYF. The complete variable domain, with remaining parts taken from reference TRBV2 and TRBJ2-3, reads EPEVTQTPSHQVTQMGQEVILRCVPISNHLYFYWYRQILGQKVEFLVSFYNNEISEKSEIFDDQFSVERPDGSNFTLKIRSTKLEDSAMYFCASTGDTDTQYFGPGTRLTVL.

This clone was counted only a few times. CDR3 DNA: TGTGCCAGTAGTGAACAGGGAAACACCATATATTTT. Translated: CASSEQGNTIYF. This sequence joins TRBV19 and TRBJ1-3; D is undetermined. Trimming took 5 bases from V and 4 from J, leaving 6 bases between them. The germline gives CDR1 LNHDA, CDR2 SQIVND (reference sequence). This CDR3 has 12 amino acids.

The gene calls are TRBV19 and TRBJ1-5; TRBD1 matches at 8 bases. The CDR3 has 14 residues. Losses at the gene ends were 4 bases for V and 2 bases for J; bases not matched to a gene: 1. From germline, CDR1 is LNHDA and CDR2 SQIVND (reference sequence). The CDR3 sequence: CASSTTGGNQPQHF. The CDR3 coding sequence is TGTGCCAGTAGTACGACAGGGGGCAATCAGCCCCAGCATTTT.

The V and J genes are TRBV5-1 and TRBJ2-3, with 7 bases identical to TRBD2. Losses at the gene ends were 3 bases for V and 5 bases for J; bases not matched to a gene: 9. CDR3 size: 15 residues. Germline CDR1 reads SGHRS; CDR2 reads YFSETQ. The CDR3 reads CASSSGGGDIDTQYF. The DNA for the CDR3 is TGCGCCAGCAGCTCGGGTGGGGGGGATATAGATACGCAGTATTTT.

The chain links TRBV6-2 or TRBV6-3 to TRBJ1-5; D gene uncertain. The CDR3 loop spans 14 amino acids. V lost 4 bases and J 0 bases, leaving 7 bases between the germline ends. Germline loops: CDR1 MNHEY, CDR2 SVGEGT. CDR3 in DNA: TGTGCCAGCAGTTCCGGTAATAGCAATCAGCCCCAGCATTTT. The encoded protein is CASSSGNSNQPQHF.

The V gene is TRBV19, the J gene TRBJ1-5; D gene ambiguous. The V end lost 3 bases, the J end lost 8 bases, and 11 bases lay between the germline ends. This CDR3 comprises 13 residues. CDR1 and CDR2 from the germline V gene are LNHDA and SQIVND (reference sequence). The CDR3 DNA reads as TGTGCCAGTAGTATCCGGGATTCGGAGCCCCAGCATTTT. It codes for CASSIRDSEPQHF.

CDR3 nucleotides: TGTGCCAGCAGCTTACGAAGAGGCCAGGGGGGCACCGGGGAGCTGTTTTTT. Protein sequence: CASSLRRGQGGTGELFF. V gene TRBV7-3 combines with J gene TRBJ2-2; D may be TRBD1 (7 bases). Germline CDR1 SGHTA, CDR2 FQGTGA. Trimming shortened V by 2 bases and J by 4 bases, and 17 bases separated the two germline ends. The length of the CDR3 is 17 residues.

This rearrangement joins TRBV24-1 to TRBJ2-4; the D gene is possibly TRBD2 (6 bases). Trimming shortened V by 9 bases and J by 1 base, and 12 bases separated the two germline ends. The CDR3 length is 14 residues. Germline CDR1 and CDR2: KGHDR and SFDVKD. The CDR3 DNA reads as TGTGCCACCGCGTCCCGGGGGGCCAAAAACATTCAGTACTTC. Its translation: CATASRGAKNIQYF.

This chain's CDR3 is CASSQFGGTGYTF. CDR3 bases: TGTGCCAGCAGCCAGTTTGGCGGGACTGGCTACACCTTC. The genes are TRBV3-1 (or the pseudogene TRBV3-2) and TRBJ1-2; possibly TRBD1 for D (5 bases). V dropped 3 bases and J dropped 7 bases, with 12 bases sitting between them. The CDR3 loop spans 13 amino acids. Germline values: CDR1 LGHDT, CDR2 YNNKEL (reference sequence).

The chain employs TRBV7-2 and TRBJ1-2; 8 bases match TRBD1. The CDR3 extends over 15 amino acids. The germline CDR1 and CDR2 sequences are SGHTA and FQGNSA. The V segment lost 5 bases and the J segment 4 bases; nucleotides outside the gene matches: 9. The CDR3 sequence: CASSPQEGTGYGYTF. For the CDR3, the DNA is TGTGCCAGCAGCCCCCAGGAAGGGACAGGCTATGGCTACACCTTC.

This clone occurred a few times. V is TRBV18 and J is TRBJ1-5; maybe TRBD1 (5 bases). Germline CDR1 reads KGHSH; CDR2 reads LQKENI. This CDR3 has 13 residues. V lost 1 base and J lost 4, with 5 bases in between. The CDR3 reads CASSPQGNQPQHF. CDR3 bases: TGTGCCAGCTCACCACAGGGGAATCAGCCCCAGCATTTT. Full variable domain (missing parts from reference TRBV18 and TRBJ1-5): NAGVMQNPRHLVRRRGQEARLRCSPMKGHSHVYWYRQLPEEGLKFMVYLQKENIIDESGMPKERFSAEFPKEGPSILRIQQVVRGDSAAYFCASSPQGNQPQHFGDGTRLSIL.

The V and J genes are TRBV5-4 and TRBJ2-5, with D tentatively TRBD2 (7 bases). The V end was cut by 7 bases, the J end by 5 bases, with 24 bases between. The germline CDR1 and CDR2 sequences are SGHNT and YYREEE (reference sequence). The CDR3 contains 16 residues. CDR3: CASYERGGPGSETQYF. CDR3 in DNA: TGTGCCAGCTACGAACGCGGGGGCCCCGGGTCGGAGACCCAGTACTTC.

The V gene is TRBV6-2 or TRBV6-3, the J gene TRBJ2-2; 14 bases line up with TRBD2. J was trimmed by 5 bases and V by 5 bases; bases with no gene match: 1. Germline CDR1 and CDR2: MNHEY and SVGEGT. The CDR3 is made up of 15 amino acids. Written as DNA, the CDR3 is TGTGCCAGCAGTCGACTAGCGGGGGGGACCGGGGAGCTGTTTTTT. Translating it yields CASSRLAGGTGELFF.

This chain uses TRBV9 with TRBJ2-1; 7 bases align to TRBD2. CDR1 is SGDLS and CDR2 is YYNGEE in the germline V gene. J was trimmed by 0 bases and V by 0 bases; bases with no gene match: 12. The CDR3 runs 19 residues. The CDR3 DNA is TGTGCCAGCAGCGTAGGGCTAGCGGACCCTTCGAGCTCCTACAATGAGCAGTTCTTC. It is translated as CASSVGLADPSSSYNEQFF.

V gene TRBV19 combines with J gene TRBJ2-2, with a possible D match to TRBD2 (6 bases). Germline-derived CDR1 and CDR2 are LNHDA and SQIVND (reference sequence). The CDR3 length is 16 residues. V was trimmed by 10 bases and J by 2 bases, leaving 20 bases between them. The CDR3 nucleotides are TGTGCCACCTCGGGGTATGGCGGGACCAACACCGGGGAGCTGTTTTTT. Translated: CATSGYGGTNTGELFF.

The chain employs TRBV4-2 and TRBJ2-7; 9 bases match TRBD2. Germline V gene data show CDR1 as LGHNA and CDR2 as YNFKEQ. With V trimmed by 2 bases and J by 2 bases, 7 bases remained unmatched. CDR3 length equals 16 residues. CDR3 sequence reads: CASSQPGLAPAYEQYF. The CDR3 DNA reads as TGTGCCAGCAGCCAACCGGGACTAGCTCCCGCCTACGAGCAGTACTTC.

The gene calls are TRBV28 and TRBJ2-3; 9 bases fit TRBD2. The CDR3 is 17 amino acids. V lost 3 bases, J lost 1 base, and 8 bases stayed unmatched. Germline CDR1 MDHEN, CDR2 SYDVKM. CDR3 nucleotide sequence: TGTGCCAGCAGTTTGATCCCTAGCGGGATGGGCACAGATACGCAGTATTTT. Encoded protein: CASSLIPSGMGTDTQYF.

This clone occurred once. The chain carries TRBV7-2 and TRBJ1-1, with 11 nucleotides matching TRBD1. Looked up from germline, CDR1 is SGHTA and CDR2 is FQGNSA. Trimming removed 3 bases from V and 5 bases from J; junction bases left unmatched: 2. The CDR3 is 14 amino acids. In nucleotides, the CDR3 is TGTGCCAGCAGCTTCCGGGACAGGGGGACTGAAGCTTTCTTT. Protein product: CASSFRDRGTEAFF.

The rearrangement uses TRBV5-6 and TRBJ2-1; 8 bases are shared with TRBD2. Germline CDR1 SGHDT, CDR2 YYEEEE. The V segment lost 4 bases and the J segment 10 bases; nucleotides outside the gene matches: 13. The CDR3 has 15 residues. The DNA of the CDR3 is TGTGCCAGCAGCCCTAAGCGGGGGCATACAAGGGAGCAGTTCTTC. It codes for CASSPKRGHTREQFF.

This chain links TRBV5-8 with TRBJ2-3; TRBD2 agrees at 11 bases. Trimming took 4 bases from V and 1 from J; bases not matched to a gene: 5. CDR3 size: 16 residues. Per germline, CDR1 SGHTS and CDR2 YDEGEE. CDR3 nucleotides: TGTGCCAGCAGCCGAGGACTAGCGGGCGGCACAGATACGCAGTATTTT. The encoded protein is CASSRGLAGGTDTQYF.

This chain links TRBV28 with TRBJ2-3; D unclear. Trimming pared 6 bases from V and 14 bases from J, leaving 15 bases between. The CDR3 is 11 amino acids. In germline, CDR1 is MDHEN, CDR2 SYDVKM. In nucleotides, the CDR3 is TGTGCCAGCAGCCTCCCCCCGCGGTGGTATTTT. It translates to CASSLPPRWYF.

The chain links TRBV7-8 to TRBJ2-7, with 9 bases matching TRBD2. The germline gives CDR1 SGHVS, CDR2 FQNEAQ. The length of the CDR3 is 14 residues. J was trimmed by 3 bases and V by 7 bases; bases with no gene match: 7. The CDR3 bases are TGTGCCAGCACCCCGGGACTAGCTCGCTACGAGCAGTACTTC. Encoded protein: CASTPGLARYEQYF. Full variable domain (rest looked up from reference TRBV7-8 and TRBJ2-7): GAGVSQSPRYKVAKRGQDVALRCDPISGHVSLFWYQQALGQGPEFLTYFQNEAQLDKSGLPSDRFFAERPEGSVSTLKIQRTQQEDSAVYLCASTPGLARYEQYFGPGTRLTVT.

V is TRBV4-1 and J is TRBJ2-1; 7 bases line up with TRBD1. The germline V gene has CDR1 MGHRA and CDR2 YSYEKL. CDR3 length equals 16 residues. V gave up 2 bases and J gave up 2 bases; unmatched junction bases: 6. Here the CDR3 DNA reads TGCGCCAGCAGCCAACCACCGACAGGGACCTACAATGAGCAGTTCTTC. Protein: CASSQPPTGTYNEQFF.